The next 6 T cell receptor beta chains were all read from a single sample in a study of shared clonotypes between healthy human individuals. This table comes from immunoSEQ multiplex PCR, and its TCRdb copy is limited to in-frame clones, with some not included. The sample includes about 1,500,000 clones, roughly 96% of them seen just once. The sample consisted of naive CD4+ T cells sorted from blood. Subset specified: CD45RA+ positively selected. The origin of the receptors is a young man in good health.

The chain combines TRBV5-1 with TRBJ2-6, with no clear D. The V end was cut by 1 base, the J end by 0 bases, with 11 bases between. The CDR3 spans 17 residues. Per the germline V gene, CDR1 is SGHRS and CDR2 is YFSETQ. For the CDR3, the DNA is TGCGCCAGCAGCTTGCATGGCAGAGGCTCTGGGGCCAACGTCCTGACTTTC. Translated: CASSLHGRGSGANVLTF.

V and J are TRBV29-1 and TRBJ2-7; TRBD2 matches 14 bases. Germline V gene data show CDR1 as SQVTM and CDR2 as ANQGSEA. V was clipped by 0 bases and J by 0 bases; unmatched bases: 7. The CDR3 is 18 residues long. CDR3 coding DNA: TGCAGCGTTGAAGACCCGGGACTAGCGGGGGAAAGCTCCTACGAGCAGTACTTC. It specifies CSVEDPGLAGESSYEQYF.

A remark on this clone: Other DNA sequences from this sample encode an identical CDR3 as well. This CDR3 reads CASSIRGPGNTIYF. The CDR3 coding sequence is TGTGCCAGTAGTATACGGGGACCTGGAAACACCATATATTTT. The chain employs TRBV19 and TRBJ1-3; maybe TRBD1 (5 bases). CDR3 length: 14 residues. CDR1 and CDR2 (germline): LNHDA, SQIVND (reference sequence). Between the trimmed V and J ends, which lost 2 bases and 2 bases, there was a span of 7 bases.

CDR3 in DNA: TGTGCCAGCAGTTCCAGGGGGGAGACCTACGAGCAGTACTTC. Translation: CASSSRGETYEQYF. The chain carries TRBV28 and TRBJ2-7, with a possible D match to TRBD1 (7 bases). V lost 4 bases, J lost 2 bases, and 12 bases lay in between. The CDR3 sequence is 14 residues long. The germline V gene has CDR1 MDHEN and CDR2 SYDVKM.

CDR3 sequence: CSVEMYYNEQFF. The CDR3 DNA follows: TGCAGCGTTGAGATGTACTACAATGAGCAGTTCTTC. V and J are TRBV29-1 and TRBJ2-1; no firm D call. Trimming pared 3 bases from V and 3 bases from J, leaving 6 bases between. This CDR3 spans 12 amino acids. Per germline, CDR1 SQVTM and CDR2 ANQGSEA.

The chain joins TRBV4-2 to TRBJ2-3, with TRBD2 identical over 11 bases. This CDR3 has 18 residues. The V segment lost 0 bases and the J segment 0 bases; nucleotides outside the gene matches: 5. The germline CDR1 and CDR2 sequences are LGHNA and YNFKEQ. The DNA of the CDR3 is TGTGCCAGCAGCCAAGATCCTAGCGGGAGGACTAGCACAGATACGCAGTATTTT. Residues: CASSQDPSGRTSTDTQYF.